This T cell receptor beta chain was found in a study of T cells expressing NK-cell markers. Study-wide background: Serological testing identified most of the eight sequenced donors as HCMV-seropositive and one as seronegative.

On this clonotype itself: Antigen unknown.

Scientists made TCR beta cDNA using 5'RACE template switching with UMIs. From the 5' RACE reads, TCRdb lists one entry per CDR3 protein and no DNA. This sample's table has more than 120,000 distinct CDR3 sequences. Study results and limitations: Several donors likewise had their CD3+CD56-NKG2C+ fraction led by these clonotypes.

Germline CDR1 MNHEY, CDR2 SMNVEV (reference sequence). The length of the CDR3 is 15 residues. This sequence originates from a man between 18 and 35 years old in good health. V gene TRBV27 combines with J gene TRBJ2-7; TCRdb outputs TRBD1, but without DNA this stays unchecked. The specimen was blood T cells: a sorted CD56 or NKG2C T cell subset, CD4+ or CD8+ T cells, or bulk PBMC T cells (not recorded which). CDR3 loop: CASSLGTEAFYEQYF.